The source of this T cell receptor (beta chain) is a study of regulatory T cells in long-lasting Graves disease. Study results and limitations: With persistent disease, TRBV28, TRBJ1-2 and TRBJ2-5 were the favored segments. Newly diagnosed patients shared 966 public clonotypes; persistent patients shared around 2,500.

The sample's time point: newly diagnosed GD, antithyroid drugs for less than 3 months. Extracted PBMC RNA gave rise to the TCR library. The V and J ends lost 8 bases and 9 bases respectively, with 17 bases between them. The CDR3 runs 12 residues. Germline assignment: CDR1 DFQATT and CDR2 SNEGSKA (reference sequence). HTBI primers from iRepertoire and Arm-PCR of CDR3 regions yielded the TCR beta libraries. TCRdb itself ran the multiplex PCR reads through MiXCR, one entry per CDR3 protein. The top ten clones hold almost 9% of a sample with approximately 540,000 distinct CDR3 sequences, around 13% of them seen once. With respect to this clonotype: The antigen is unknown.

This sample also appeared in a second study, on T cells in Graves' hyperthyroidism and ophthalmopathy.

The specimen comprised peripheral blood mononuclear cells (PBMCs), sampled at new diagnosis, from a patient treated with antithyroid drugs. The chain carries TRBV20-1 and TRBJ2-4, with D maybe TRBD2 (5 bases). This clonotype originated in a woman aged 30 to 39 with Graves disease. CDR3 sequence: CSPQKDGGIQYF. In nucleotides, the CDR3 is TGCAGTCCTCAAAAGGACGGAGGCATTCAGTACTTC.